This record covers a single T cell receptor (beta chain). The antigen remains unidentified. TCRdb keeps only in-frame clones here, not all; method: immunoSEQ multiplex PCR. The table has roughly 5,100 clones, approximately 61% seen once. The sample comes from a study of CD4+ T cells in melanoma. General observations from the study: A reported correlation linked neoantigen-specific CD4+ T cells to CD8+, macrophage and B cell function. Diverse differentiation states were reported for melanoma neoantigen-specific CD4+ T cells.

The CDR3 is 13 residues long. With 5 bases removed from V and 7 bases from J, the gap between germline ends came to 14 bases. The germline V gene encodes CDR1 MNHEY and CDR2 SMNVEV (reference sequence). The sample was cells from a culture (not recorded whether cultured in vitro). This sequence originates from a human donor with melanoma. This chain uses TRBV27 with TRBJ1-1, with a tentative D call TRBD1 (5 bases). This CDR3 reads CASSLAGQGEAFF. The CDR3 DNA is TGTGCCAGCAGTCTCGCGGGGCAGGGTGAAGCTTTCTTT.